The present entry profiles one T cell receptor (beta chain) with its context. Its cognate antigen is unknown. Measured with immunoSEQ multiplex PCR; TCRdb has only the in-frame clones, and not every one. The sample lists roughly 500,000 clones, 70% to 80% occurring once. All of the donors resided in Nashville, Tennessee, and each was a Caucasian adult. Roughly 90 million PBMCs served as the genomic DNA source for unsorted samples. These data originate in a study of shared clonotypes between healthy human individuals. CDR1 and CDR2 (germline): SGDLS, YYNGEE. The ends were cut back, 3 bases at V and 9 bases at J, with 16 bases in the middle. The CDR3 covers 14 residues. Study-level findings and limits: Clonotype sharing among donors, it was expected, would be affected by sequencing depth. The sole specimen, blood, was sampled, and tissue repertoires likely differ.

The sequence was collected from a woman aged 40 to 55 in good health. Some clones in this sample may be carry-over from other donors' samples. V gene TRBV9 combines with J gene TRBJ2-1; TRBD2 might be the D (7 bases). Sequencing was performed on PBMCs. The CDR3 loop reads CASSEPPRGGEQFF. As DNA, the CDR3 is TGTGCCAGCAGCGAGCCCCCAAGGGGGGGTGAGCAGTTCTTC.